A single sample gave rise to the 3 T cell receptor beta chains below, sequenced in a study of neurological immune-mediated disorders. TCRdb analysed the 5' RACE reads with MiXCR anew, one entry per CDR3 protein. This sample has tens of thousands of distinct CDR3 sequences, with 9.5% to 12% found just once. Source material: PBMCs. These receptor sequences come from a man aged 55 to 70 in good health.

This clonotype was detected only a few times. The chain couples TRBV20-1 to TRBJ1-4; D is unclear. V lost 3 bases to trimming and J lost 0 bases, with 17 bases between them. The CDR3 sequence is 17 residues long. Germline CDR1 reads DFQATT; CDR2 reads SNEGSKA (reference sequence). The CDR3: CSASVLEGIATNEKLFF. Here the CDR3 DNA reads TGCAGTGCTAGTGTGCTGGAGGGTATTGCAACTAATGAAAAACTGTTTTTT.

This clonotype showed up many times. V gene TRBV6-2 or TRBV6-3 combines with J gene TRBJ2-1, with TRBD2 matching over 10 bases. This CDR3 region has 17 residues. Germline CDR1 and CDR2: MNHEY and SVGEGT. Trimming cost V 0 bases and J 3 bases; bases outside gene matches: 5. The CDR3, as DNA: TGTGCCAGCAGTTACTCCCCCCTAGCGGGAGTCTACAATGAGCAGTTCTTC. Protein sequence: CASSYSPLAGVYNEQFF.

This clonotype was seen only a few times. The chain employs TRBV3-1 and TRBJ2-3; D might be TRBD1 or TRBD2, each matching 5 bases. Per germline, CDR1 LGHDT and CDR2 YNNKEL (reference sequence). The CDR3 runs to 13 residues. V gave up 3 bases and J gave up 5 bases, with 9 bases separating them. The CDR3, as DNA: TGTGCCAGCAGCCAGGGGGATATAGATACGCAGTATTTT. It translates to CASSQGDIDTQYF.